These T cell receptor beta chains were read from a single sample in a study of CXCR3-negative and CXCR3-positive naive CD8 T cells. No DNA is given; TCRdb re-called the 5' RACE reads and lists each CDR3 protein once. The sample holds over 100,000 distinct CDR3 sequences. Sequenced: naive CXCR3- CD8+ T cells from blood. The receptors originated from a human donor in good health. Some clones in this sample may be carry-over from other donors' samples. Both conserved end residues are part of each CDR3. Fields, in order: V gene, J gene, CDR3 protein.

v_gene: TRBV6-5; j_gene: TRBJ2-3; CDR3aa: CASSYSPVDTQYF
v_gene: TRBV29-1; j_gene: TRBJ2-2; CDR3aa: CSVEVEAGTGELFF
v_gene: TRBV28; j_gene: TRBJ2-3; CDR3aa: CASRAGQSDTDTQYF
v_gene: TRBV4-1; j_gene: TRBJ2-5; CDR3aa: CASSQDMETQYF
v_gene: TRBV7-2; j_gene: TRBJ2-7; CDR3aa: CASSLDPSRDYEQYF
v_gene: TRBV3-1; j_gene: TRBJ2-7; CDR3aa: CASSPTDRVYEQYF
v_gene: TRBV28; j_gene: TRBJ1-3; CDR3aa: CASSFRGQAYILSGNTIYF
v_gene: TRBV4-2; j_gene: TRBJ2-5; CDR3aa: CASSQPGEVEETQYF
v_gene: TRBV4-1; j_gene: TRBJ2-1; CDR3aa: CASSQESREGPRQFF
v_gene: TRBV5-1; j_gene: TRBJ1-1; CDR3aa: CASSLARGPVGAEAFF
v_gene: TRBV7-9; j_gene: TRBJ1-1; CDR3aa: CASSLIPGQGSEAFF
v_gene: TRBV29-1; j_gene: TRBJ2-7; CDR3aa: CSVRLADGYEQYF
v_gene: TRBV30; j_gene: TRBJ2-7; CDR3aa: CAWTVDSYEQYF
v_gene: TRBV20-1; j_gene: TRBJ2-7; CDR3aa: CSARDLGSLGQVPYSYEQYF
v_gene: TRBV27; j_gene: TRBJ2-1; CDR3aa: CASSLFYQGHEQFF
v_gene: TRBV11-2; j_gene: TRBJ1-6; CDR3aa: CASSFGTGSSYNSPLHF
v_gene: TRBV28; j_gene: TRBJ2-3; CDR3aa: CARSRGGFMDGTDTQYF
v_gene: TRBV7-9; j_gene: TRBJ2-7; CDR3aa: CASSLGQGNEQYF
v_gene: TRBV29-1; j_gene: TRBJ1-1; CDR3aa: CSVRSGGLGEAFF
v_gene: TRBV28; j_gene: TRBJ2-3; CDR3aa: CASRPAGGTDTQYF
v_gene: TRBV28; j_gene: TRBJ2-5; CDR3aa: CASSIPTGGQETQYF
v_gene: TRBV5-6; j_gene: TRBJ2-3; CDR3aa: CASSHDWRGSTDTQYF
v_gene: TRBV20-1; j_gene: TRBJ2-1; CDR3aa: CSAIPRGAYNEQFF
v_gene: TRBV15; j_gene: TRBJ1-4; CDR3aa: CATSRVGRWEEKLFF
v_gene: TRBV15; j_gene: TRBJ1-5; CDR3aa: CTTSRDSENGQPQHF
v_gene: TRBV29-1; j_gene: TRBJ2-5; CDR3aa: CSVEPGTSDQETQYF
v_gene: TRBV10-3; j_gene: TRBJ1-1; CDR3aa: CAITLEWAGDNTEAFF
v_gene: TRBV4-3; j_gene: TRBJ1-4; CDR3aa: CASSRLTGSEKLFF
v_gene: TRBV21-1; j_gene: TRBJ1-2; CDR3aa: CASSKVRQRIYGYTF
v_gene: TRBV11-2; j_gene: TRBJ1-4; CDR3aa: CASSLGGAFNEKLFF
v_gene: TRBV7-3; j_gene: TRBJ2-5; CDR3aa: CASSGDRRYQETQYF
v_gene: TRBV28; j_gene: TRBJ2-3; CDR3aa: CASSPGTDTDTQYF
v_gene: TRBV20-1; j_gene: TRBJ1-1; CDR3aa: CSARSQNPAGAFF
v_gene: TRBV13; j_gene: TRBJ2-7; CDR3aa: CASSLGLAGGRHEQYF
v_gene: TRBV3-1; j_gene: TRBJ2-3; CDR3aa: CASSHVGGPGTDTQYF
v_gene: TRBV5-1; j_gene: TRBJ2-7; CDR3aa: CASSSVYEQYF
v_gene: TRBV25-1; j_gene: TRBJ2-2; CDR3aa: CASTQGANTGELFF
v_gene: TRBV7-2; j_gene: TRBJ2-7; CDR3aa: CASSPDPGYFYEQYF
v_gene: TRBV29-1; j_gene: TRBJ2-2; CDR3aa: CSASPGGTGELFF
v_gene: TRBV19; j_gene: TRBJ1-5; CDR3aa: CASCPFSGTQPQHF
v_gene: TRBV5-1; j_gene: TRBJ1-2; CDR3aa: CASSLDNHGGYTF
v_gene: TRBV7-2; j_gene: TRBJ2-3; CDR3aa: CASSSTSGRTTDTQYF
v_gene: TRBV4-3; j_gene: TRBJ2-7; CDR3aa: CASSQFFGGSYEQYF
v_gene: TRBV10-3; j_gene: TRBJ2-1; CDR3aa: CAISGGTSGGFYEQFF
v_gene: TRBV12-3/TRBV12-4; j_gene: TRBJ2-7; CDR3aa: CASSFAPEPYEQYF
v_gene: TRBV2; j_gene: TRBJ1-5; CDR3aa: CASSAGTGGQPQHF
v_gene: TRBV28; j_gene: TRBJ2-4; CDR3aa: CASCRIAKNIQYF
v_gene: TRBV18; j_gene: TRBJ2-7; CDR3aa: CASSPIGQGYEQYF